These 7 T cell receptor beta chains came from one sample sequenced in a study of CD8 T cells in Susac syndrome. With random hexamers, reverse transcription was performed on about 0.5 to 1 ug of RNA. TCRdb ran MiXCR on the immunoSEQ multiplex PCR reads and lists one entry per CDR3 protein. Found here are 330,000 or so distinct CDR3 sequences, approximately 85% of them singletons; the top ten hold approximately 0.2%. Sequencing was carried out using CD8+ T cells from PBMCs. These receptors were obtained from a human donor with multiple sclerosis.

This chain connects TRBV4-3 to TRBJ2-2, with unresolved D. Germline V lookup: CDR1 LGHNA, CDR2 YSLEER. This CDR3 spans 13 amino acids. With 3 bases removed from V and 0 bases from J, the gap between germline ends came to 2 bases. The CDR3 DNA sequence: TGCGCCAGCAGCCATGCGAACACCGGGGAGCTGTTTTTT. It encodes CASSHANTGELFF.

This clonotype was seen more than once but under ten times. CDR3 DNA sequence: TGTGCCAGCAGTTTGACAGCCTCGTATGGCTACACCTTC. This encodes CASSLTASYGYTF. V usage is TRBV27 and J usage is TRBJ1-2, with a weak D call TRBD1 (5 bases). Trimming cost V 3 bases and J 5 bases, with 10 bases left between them. The CDR3 consists of 13 residues. Germline-derived CDR1 and CDR2 are MNHEY and SMNVEV (reference sequence).

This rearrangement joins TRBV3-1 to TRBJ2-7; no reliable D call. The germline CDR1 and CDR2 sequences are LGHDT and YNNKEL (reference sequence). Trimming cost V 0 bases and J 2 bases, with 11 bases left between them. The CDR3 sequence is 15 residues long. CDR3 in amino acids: CASSQEDGSPYEQYF. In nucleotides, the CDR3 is TGTGCCAGCAGCCAAGAGGACGGATCCCCCTACGAGCAGTACTTC.

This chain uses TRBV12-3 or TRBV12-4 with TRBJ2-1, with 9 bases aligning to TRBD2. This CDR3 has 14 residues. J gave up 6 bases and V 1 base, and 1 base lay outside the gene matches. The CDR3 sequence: CASSLGGRANEQFF. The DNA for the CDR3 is TGTGCCAGCAGTTTAGGCGGGAGGGCCAATGAGCAGTTCTTC.

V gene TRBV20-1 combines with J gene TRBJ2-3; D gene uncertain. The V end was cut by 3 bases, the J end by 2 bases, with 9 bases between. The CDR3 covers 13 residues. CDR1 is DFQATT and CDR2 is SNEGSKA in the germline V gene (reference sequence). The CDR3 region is CSASTTPTDTQYF. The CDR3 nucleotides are TGCAGTGCTAGTACCACGCCCACAGATACGCAGTATTTT.

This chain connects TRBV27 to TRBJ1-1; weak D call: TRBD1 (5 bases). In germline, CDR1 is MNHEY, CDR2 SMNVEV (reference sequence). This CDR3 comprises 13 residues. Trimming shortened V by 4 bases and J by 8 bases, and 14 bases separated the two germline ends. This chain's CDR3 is CASSSTAWGEAFF. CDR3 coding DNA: TGTGCCAGCAGTTCAACTGCCTGGGGGGAAGCTTTCTTT.

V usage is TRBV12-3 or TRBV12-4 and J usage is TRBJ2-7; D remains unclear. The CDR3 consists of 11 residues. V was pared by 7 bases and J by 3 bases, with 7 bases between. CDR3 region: CASIENYEQYF. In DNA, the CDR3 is TGTGCCAGCATCGAAAACTACGAGCAGTACTTC.